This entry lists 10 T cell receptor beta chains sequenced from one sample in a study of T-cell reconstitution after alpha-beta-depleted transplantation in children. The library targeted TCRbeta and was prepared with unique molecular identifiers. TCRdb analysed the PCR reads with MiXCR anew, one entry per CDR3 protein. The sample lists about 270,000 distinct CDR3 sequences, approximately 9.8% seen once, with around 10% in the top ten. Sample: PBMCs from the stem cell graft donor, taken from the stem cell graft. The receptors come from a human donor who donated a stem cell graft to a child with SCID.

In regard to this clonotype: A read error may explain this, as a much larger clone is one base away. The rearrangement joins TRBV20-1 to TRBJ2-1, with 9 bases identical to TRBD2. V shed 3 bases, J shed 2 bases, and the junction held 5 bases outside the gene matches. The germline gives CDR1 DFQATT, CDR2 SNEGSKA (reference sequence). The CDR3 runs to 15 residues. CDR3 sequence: CSASDLAGTYNEQFF. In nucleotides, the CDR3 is TGCAGTGCTAGTGATCTAGCGGGGACCTACAATGAGCAGTTCTTC.

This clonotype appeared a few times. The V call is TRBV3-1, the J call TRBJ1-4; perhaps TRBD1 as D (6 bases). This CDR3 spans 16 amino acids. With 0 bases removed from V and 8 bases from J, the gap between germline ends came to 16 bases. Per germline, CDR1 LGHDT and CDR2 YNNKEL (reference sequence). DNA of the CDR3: TGTGCCAGCAGCCAAGATCGGGTCAGGGGTGGCGAAAAACTGTTTTTT. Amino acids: CASSQDRVRGGEKLFF.

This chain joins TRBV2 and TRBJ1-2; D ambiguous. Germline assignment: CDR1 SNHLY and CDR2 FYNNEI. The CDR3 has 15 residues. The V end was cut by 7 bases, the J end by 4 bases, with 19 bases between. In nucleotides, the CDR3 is TGTGCCAGCACTCGGGTCCAGGAGTCAGGCTATGGCTACACCTTC. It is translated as CASTRVQESGYGYTF.

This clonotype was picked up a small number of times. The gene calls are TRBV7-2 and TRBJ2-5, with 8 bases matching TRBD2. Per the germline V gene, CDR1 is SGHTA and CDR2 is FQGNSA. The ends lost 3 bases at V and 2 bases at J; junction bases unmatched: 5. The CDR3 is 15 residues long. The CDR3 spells CASSFVGGGQETQYF. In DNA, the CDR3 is TGTGCCAGCAGCTTCGTTGGCGGGGGGCAAGAGACCCAGTACTTC.

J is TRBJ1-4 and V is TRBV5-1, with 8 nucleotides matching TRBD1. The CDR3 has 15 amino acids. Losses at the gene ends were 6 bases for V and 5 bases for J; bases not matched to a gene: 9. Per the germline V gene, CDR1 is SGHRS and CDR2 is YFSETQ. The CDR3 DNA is TGCGCCAGCATGCCGGGGGACAGGTCGAATGAAAAACTGTTTTTT. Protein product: CASMPGDRSNEKLFF.

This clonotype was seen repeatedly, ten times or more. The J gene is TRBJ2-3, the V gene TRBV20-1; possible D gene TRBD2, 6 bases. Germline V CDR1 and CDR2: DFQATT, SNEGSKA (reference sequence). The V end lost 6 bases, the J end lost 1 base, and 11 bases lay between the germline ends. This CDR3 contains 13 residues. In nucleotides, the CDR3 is TGCAGTGCCGGGGGTCAGGGCACAGATACGCAGTATTTT. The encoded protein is CSAGGQGTDTQYF.

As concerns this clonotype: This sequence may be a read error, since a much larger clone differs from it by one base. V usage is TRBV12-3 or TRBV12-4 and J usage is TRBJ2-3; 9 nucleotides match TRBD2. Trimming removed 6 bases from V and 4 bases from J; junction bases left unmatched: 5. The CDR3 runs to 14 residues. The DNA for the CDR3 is TGTGCCAGCAGCCTCGGGACTAGCCCAGATACGCAGTATTTT. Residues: CASSLGTSPDTQYF.

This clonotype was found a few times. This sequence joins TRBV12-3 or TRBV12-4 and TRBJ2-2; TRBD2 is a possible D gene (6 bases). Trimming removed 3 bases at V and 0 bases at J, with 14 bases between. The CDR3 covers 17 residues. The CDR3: CASSFGGQTSNTGELFF. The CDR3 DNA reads TGTGCCAGCAGTTTTGGAGGGCAGACTTCGAACACCGGGGAGCTGTTTTTT.

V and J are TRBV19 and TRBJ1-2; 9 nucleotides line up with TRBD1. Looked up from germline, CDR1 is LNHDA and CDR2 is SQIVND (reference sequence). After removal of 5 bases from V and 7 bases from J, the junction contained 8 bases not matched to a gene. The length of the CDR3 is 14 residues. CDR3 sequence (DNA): TGTGCCAGTAGTCCCGGGACAGGGTTCGGTGGCTACACCTTC. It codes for CASSPGTGFGGYTF.

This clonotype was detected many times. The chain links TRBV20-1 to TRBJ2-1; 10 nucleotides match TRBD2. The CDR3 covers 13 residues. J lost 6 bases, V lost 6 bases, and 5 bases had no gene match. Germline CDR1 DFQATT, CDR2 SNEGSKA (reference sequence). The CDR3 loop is CSARTSGGNEQFF. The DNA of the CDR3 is TGCAGTGCGCGGACTAGCGGAGGCAATGAGCAGTTCTTC.